This TCR beta chain was obtained from a study of T cell repertoires in aging, cancer and after chemotherapy. Germline trimming cut 7 bases from V and 4 bases from J; bases unmatched to any gene: 6. The CDR3 length is 13 residues. Germline-derived CDR1 and CDR2 are MNHNS and SASEGT. Multiplex touch-down PCR with TRB-A/B primers amplified rearranged V-D-J TRB sequences. TCRdb passed the multiplex PCR reads through MiXCR, listing each CDR3 protein once. The sample yields about 13,000 distinct CDR3 sequences, 35% seen once. TCR beta rearrangements were amplified from peripheral blood genomic DNA. The sequence was obtained from a human donor in good health. The donor label of this sample is uncertain. The V gene is TRBV6-1, the J gene TRBJ1-2, with TRBD1 matching over 7 bases. The sequenced material came from blood. The CDR3 sequence: CASMRGQSYGYTF. CDR3 sequence (DNA): TGTGCCAGCATGAGGGGACAGAGCTATGGCTACACCTTC.